These T cell receptor beta chains were read from a single sample in a study of CD8 T cells in Susac syndrome. TCRdb redid the calling of the immunoSEQ multiplex PCR reads with MiXCR, one entry per CDR3 protein. The sample lists roughly 200,000 distinct CDR3 sequences, about 93% occurring once. Sequenced sample: CD4+ T cells from PBMCs. These TCRs come from a human donor with Susac syndrome. Both conserved end residues are part of each CDR3. D genes are given only for firm matches. Some rows mark clone size as missing; the rest say once, few, many or name a class of expanded clone.

CDR3aa | CDR3nt | v_gene | d_gene | j_gene | abundance
CASTGGVRGALGTQYF | TGTGCCAGCACCGGAGGGGTGCGGGGGGCCCTAGGGACCCAGTACTTC | TRBV28 | TRBD2 | TRBJ2-5 | .
CSARDGRVAETQYF | TGCAGTGCTAGAGACGGGAGGGTCGCAGAGACCCAGTACTTC | TRBV20-1 | TRBD2 | TRBJ2-5 | .
CASSVSSGLAGETQYF | TGTGCCAGCAGCGTTTCATCTGGACTAGCGGGAGAGACCCAGTACTTC | TRBV9 | TRBD2 | TRBJ2-5 | .
CASGQTSGRAGEQYF | TGTGCCAGCGGCCAGACTAGCGGGAGGGCCGGCGAGCAGTACTTC | TRBV28 | TRBD2 | TRBJ2-7 | once
CASSRTSGDTDTQYF | TGTGCCAGCAGCCGGACTAGCGGGGACACAGATACGCAGTATTTT | TRBV5-4 | TRBD2 | TRBJ2-3 | .
CASSRLRTAAWAFF | TGTGCCAGCAGTCGACTCCGGACAGCCGCGTGGGCTTTCTTT | TRBV6-2/TRBV6-3 | . | TRBJ1-1 | .
CSASPAGVLLVAKNIQYF | TGCAGTGCTAGTCCGGCAGGGGTATTACTGGTAGCCAAAAACATTCAGTACTTC | TRBV20-1 | . | TRBJ2-4 | .
CASSIRDSSYEQYF | TGTGCCAGTAGTATCAGGGACAGCTCCTACGAGCAGTACTTC | TRBV19 | TRBD1 | TRBJ2-7 | .
CASSLSLGWGAANPALGAFF | TGTGCCAGCAGCCTCTCCCTTGGGTGGGGGGCCGCCAACCCGGCCTTGGGAGCTTTCTTT | TRBV11-1 | . | TRBJ1-1 | .
CASSPGMGLAGGGEQFF | TGTGCCAGCAGCCCGGGAATGGGACTAGCGGGAGGAGGTGAGCAGTTCTTC | TRBV9 | TRBD2 | TRBJ2-1 | .
CASSLGQIDQPQHF | TGTGCCAGCAGCCTCGGACAGATAGATCAGCCCCAGCATTTT | TRBV3-1 | . | TRBJ1-5 | .
CSVLLAGVYNEQFF | TGCAGCGTTCTACTAGCGGGGGTATACAATGAGCAGTTCTTC | TRBV29-1 | TRBD2 | TRBJ2-1 | .
CSARVAGEDEQFF | TGCAGTGCTAGAGTGGCAGGGGAGGATGAGCAGTTCTTC | TRBV20-1 | . | TRBJ2-1 | .
CASSEPQGYTF | TGTGCCAGCAGTGAGCCCCAGGGCTACACCTTC | TRBV2 | . | TRBJ1-2 | .
CASSLPIRGRLNTEAFF | TGTGCCAGCAGCTTACCGATAAGGGGGCGGTTGAACACTGAAGCTTTCTTT | TRBV7-2 | TRBD1 | TRBJ1-1 | .
CAWSPRREGSSPLHF | TGTGCCTGGAGTCCCCGCCGGGAGGGGTCCTCACCCCTCCACTTT | TRBV30 | . | TRBJ1-6 | .
CASTPGGGRANEQFF | TGTGCCAGCACCCCCGGGGGCGGGAGGGCCAATGAGCAGTTCTTC | TRBV28 | TRBD2 | TRBJ2-1 | .
CSVGGGAGTGELFF | TGCAGCGTCGGGGGCGGGGCGGGGACCGGGGAGCTGTTTTTT | TRBV29-1 | . | TRBJ2-2 | .
CAWSVQRSSYNEQFF | TGTGCCTGGAGTGTACAGAGGAGCTCCTACAATGAGCAGTTCTTC | TRBV30 | . | TRBJ2-1 | .
CASSISVNTEAFF | TGTGCCAGCAGTATAAGTGTGAACACTGAAGCTTTCTTT | TRBV11-1 | . | TRBJ1-1 | .
CASEGRGGNYGYTF | TGTGCCAGCGAAGGGAGGGGGGGCAACTATGGCTACACCTTC | TRBV9 | . | TRBJ1-2 | .
CASSLDPSSEQFF | TGTGCCAGCAGCTTAGATCCTTCGAGTGAGCAGTTCTTC | TRBV7-9 | . | TRBJ2-1 | .
CASSWSGKDTQYF | TGTGCCAGCAGTTGGAGCGGGAAGGATACGCAGTATTTT | TRBV11-2 | TRBD2 | TRBJ2-3 | few
CASSLLDRAYGYTF | TGTGCCAGCAGCCTTCTGGACAGGGCGTATGGCTACACCTTC | TRBV5-6 | TRBD1 | TRBJ1-2 | .
CASNAGFYGYTF | TGTGCCAGCAACGCGGGGTTCTATGGCTACACCTTC | TRBV2 | . | TRBJ1-2 | .
CATSRELGGYEQYF | TGTGCCACCAGCAGAGAATTAGGGGGCTACGAGCAGTACTTC | TRBV15 | . | TRBJ2-7 | few
CATSRDGWNYGYTF | TGTGCCACCAGCAGAGACGGTTGGAACTATGGCTACACCTTC | TRBV15 | . | TRBJ1-2 | .